The 18 T cell receptor beta chains below come from one sample, sequenced in a study of OX40 agonist ivuxolimab in advanced cancers. The protocol was immunoSEQ multiplex PCR, while the TCRdb copy is restricted to in-frame clones and leaves out a portion. This table has some 71,000 clones, 84% appearing once. Material: CD4+ or CD8+ T cells sorted from blood, obtained in a trial of the OX40 agonist ivuxolimab. These TCRs come from an adult with an advanced solid tumor such as melanoma, head and neck, liver or kidney cancer.

The chain has TRBV27 and TRBJ1-1; weak D call: TRBD1 (5 bases). Germline assignment: CDR1 MNHEY and CDR2 SMNVEV (reference sequence). Trimming removed 5 bases at V and 4 bases at J, with 17 bases between. The CDR3 spans 15 residues. The CDR3 protein is CASSPLAPGFTEAFF. The DNA for the CDR3 is TGTGCCAGCAGTCCACTAGCGCCAGGGTTCACTGAAGCTTTCTTT.

The V and J genes are TRBV5-1 and TRBJ2-1; 11 bases line up with TRBD1. The V segment lost 0 bases and the J segment 6 bases; nucleotides outside the gene matches: 2. In germline, CDR1 is SGHRS, CDR2 YFSETQ. The CDR3 has 15 amino acids. The CDR3 protein is CASSLDGTGGNEQFF. CDR3 nucleotide sequence: TGCGCCAGCAGCTTGGACGGGACAGGGGGCAATGAGCAGTTCTTC.

The CDR3 loop is CASSFQGGNTEAFF. The CDR3 DNA reads as TGCGCCAGCAGCTTCCAGGGGGGGAACACTGAAGCTTTCTTT. The V gene is TRBV5-1, the J gene TRBJ1-1, with 7 bases fitting TRBD1. With 2 bases clipped from V and 1 base from J, the junction kept 2 bases outside the gene matches. The CDR3 covers 14 residues. CDR1 is SGHRS and CDR2 is YFSETQ in the germline V gene.

As to this clone: The junction and the germline gene differ at one end; a read error may be behind it. The chain is built from TRBV10-3 and TRBJ1-2; D is perhaps TRBD1 (5 bases). Germline CDR1 ENHRY, CDR2 SYGVKD. CDR3 length: 17 residues. The CDR3 loop reads CAISELQGRRANYGHTF. CDR3 DNA: TGTGCCATCAGTGAGCTCCAGGGACGCCGAGCTAACTATGGCCACACCTTC.

V usage is TRBV5-8 and J usage is TRBJ1-2; D may be TRBD1 (5 bases). In germline, CDR1 is SGHTS, CDR2 YDEGEE. There are 16 residues in the CDR3. With 1 base removed from V and 4 bases from J, the gap between germline ends came to 17 bases. The CDR3 DNA sequence: TGTGCCAGCAGCTTGACAGGCGGAAGGGAGGGCTATGGCTACACCTTC. Translated: CASSLTGGREGYGYTF. The full variable domain, with the rest looked up from reference TRBV5-8 and TRBJ1-2, is EAGVTQSPTHLIKTRGQQATLRCSPISGHTSVYWYQQALGLGLQFLLWYDEGEERNRGNFPPRFSGRQFPNYSSELNVNALELEDSALYLCASSLTGGREGYGYTFGSGTRLTVV.

V usage is TRBV7-6 and J usage is TRBJ1-1; D is perhaps TRBD1 (5 bases). Germline lookup yields CDR1 SGHVS and CDR2 FNYEAQ. CDR3 length: 16 amino acids. Trimming took 4 bases from V and 4 from J, leaving 19 bases between them. CDR3 sequence reads: CASSYLGGGRGTEAFF. The CDR3 DNA follows: TGTGCCAGCAGCTATCTTGGGGGAGGACGCGGCACTGAAGCTTTCTTT.

CDR3 in amino acids: CASKVGPHINEQFF. CDR3 nucleotide sequence: TGTGCCAGCAAGGTAGGCCCGCACATCAATGAGCAGTTCTTC. V is TRBV2 and J is TRBJ2-1; D not certain. V was trimmed by 7 bases and J by 6 bases, leaving 16 bases between them. This CDR3 spans 14 amino acids. Per the germline V gene, CDR1 is SNHLY and CDR2 is FYNNEI.

The rearrangement links TRBV5-6 to TRBJ2-5; no firm D call. Trimming stripped 0 bases from V and 3 bases from J, with 6 bases between. Germline lookup yields CDR1 SGHDT and CDR2 YYEEEE. The CDR3 spans 13 residues. CDR3 protein: CASSLGGEETQYF. The CDR3, as DNA: TGTGCCAGCAGCTTGGGAGGTGAAGAGACCCAGTACTTC. Full variable domain (rest looked up from reference TRBV5-6 and TRBJ2-5): DAGVTQSPTHLIKTRGQQVTLRCSPKSGHDTVSWYQQALGQGPQFIFQYYEEEERQRGNFPDRFSGHQFPNYSSELNVNALLLGDSALYLCASSLGGEETQYFGPGTRLLVL.

This sequence joins TRBV9 and TRBJ2-5; 10 bases are shared with TRBD2. Germline CDR1 and CDR2: SGDLS and YYNGEE. J gave up 2 bases and V 4 bases, and 8 bases lay outside the gene matches. The CDR3 is 16 residues long. CDR3 sequence: CASSPWSSGGQETQYF. CDR3 nucleotides: TGTGCCAGCAGCCCTTGGAGTAGCGGGGGGCAAGAGACCCAGTACTTC.

The rearrangement uses TRBV18 and TRBJ2-2; 8 bases line up with TRBD2. J gave up 0 bases and V 4 bases, and 4 bases lay outside the gene matches. This CDR3 has 16 residues. Germline loops: CDR1 KGHSH, CDR2 LQKENI. CDR3 loop: CASSQTSGTNTGELFF. The CDR3 DNA sequence: TGTGCCAGCTCACAAACTAGCGGAACGAACACCGGGGAGCTGTTTTTT. The full variable domain, with the rest looked up from reference TRBV18 and TRBJ2-2, is NAGVMQNPRHLVRRRGQEARLRCSPMKGHSHVYWYRQLPEEGLKFMVYLQKENIIDESGMPKERFSAEFPKEGPSILRIQQVVRGDSAAYFCASSQTSGTNTGELFFGEGSRLTVL.

The V call is TRBV5-1, the J call TRBJ1-1, with a tentative D call TRBD1 (6 bases). The germline V and J ends were trimmed by 0 bases and 5 bases, with 11 bases remaining between them. This CDR3 has 14 residues. CDR1 SGHRS and CDR2 YFSETQ come from the germline V gene. The CDR3 DNA sequence: TGCGCCAGCAGCTTGGTAGGGGGAGGGACTGAAGCTTTCTTT. Translation gives CASSLVGGGTEAFF.

V and J are TRBV4-3 and TRBJ2-5; D remains unclear. Germline CDR1 is LGHNA and CDR2 is YSLEER. The CDR3 spans 15 residues. V was cut by 0 bases and J by 5 bases, with 13 bases left in between. The CDR3 DNA reads as TGCGCCAGCAGCCAAGATCCGGACCGACGTGAGACCCAGTACTTC. Amino acid sequence: CASSQDPDRRETQYF.

V and J are TRBV28 and TRBJ1-1, with D hard to call. This CDR3 has 14 residues. CDR1 and CDR2 from the germline V gene are MDHEN and SYDVKM. Trimming pared 5 bases from V and 0 bases from J, leaving 10 bases between. CDR3 residues: CASSPPGVNTEAFF. CDR3 nucleotide sequence: TGTGCCAGCAGTCCCCCCGGGGTGAACACTGAAGCTTTCTTT.

The V call is TRBV27, the J call TRBJ1-2; tentatively, D is TRBD1 (5 bases). The CDR3 length is 16 residues. The germline gives CDR1 MNHEY, CDR2 SMNVEV (reference sequence). Trimming cost V 6 bases and J 2 bases, with 19 bases left between them. This CDR3 is CASSPVSGTGNYGYTF. The DNA of the CDR3 is TGTGCCAGCAGCCCCGTGTCAGGGACGGGCAACTATGGCTACACCTTC.

CDR3 in DNA: TGTGCCAGCAGCTTAAAGGCGGTCGAATCCGACGCCTGCTACACCTTC. Its protein is CASSLKAVESDACYTF. V and J are TRBV7-3 and TRBJ1-2; no definite D call. Germline assignment: CDR1 SGHTA and CDR2 FQGTGA. V was cut by 1 base and J by 9 bases, with 21 bases left in between. CDR3 length: 16 residues.

This clone was observed a single time. The chain has TRBV9 and TRBJ2-5; D might be TRBD2 (6 bases). CDR1 and CDR2 from the germline V gene are SGDLS and YYNGEE. V was clipped by 4 bases and J by 5 bases, with 15 bases between them. The CDR3 covers 14 residues. Here the CDR3 reads CASSRTGVRETQYF. CDR3 bases: TGTGCCAGCAGCCGAACGGGGGTAAGGGAGACCCAGTACTTC.

The genes are TRBV18 and TRBJ1-2; possible D gene TRBD1, 6 bases. Trimming removed 6 bases at V and 5 bases at J, with 16 bases between. This CDR3 comprises 14 residues. CDR1 is KGHSH, CDR2 LQKENI, per germline. The CDR3, as DNA: TGTGCCAGCTCCCCAGCCCAGGGGATTTATGGCTACACCTTC. It specifies CASSPAQGIYGYTF.

The genes are TRBV30 and TRBJ1-1; possible D gene TRBD1, 6 bases. V lost 5 bases and J lost 3, with 16 bases in between. CDR1 and CDR2 from the germline V gene are GTSNPN and SVGIG (reference sequence). The CDR3 extends over 14 amino acids. CDR3 nucleotide sequence: TGTGCCTGGGGAGATGGAAAGGGGGACACTGAAGCTTTCTTT. It specifies CAWGDGKGDTEAFF.